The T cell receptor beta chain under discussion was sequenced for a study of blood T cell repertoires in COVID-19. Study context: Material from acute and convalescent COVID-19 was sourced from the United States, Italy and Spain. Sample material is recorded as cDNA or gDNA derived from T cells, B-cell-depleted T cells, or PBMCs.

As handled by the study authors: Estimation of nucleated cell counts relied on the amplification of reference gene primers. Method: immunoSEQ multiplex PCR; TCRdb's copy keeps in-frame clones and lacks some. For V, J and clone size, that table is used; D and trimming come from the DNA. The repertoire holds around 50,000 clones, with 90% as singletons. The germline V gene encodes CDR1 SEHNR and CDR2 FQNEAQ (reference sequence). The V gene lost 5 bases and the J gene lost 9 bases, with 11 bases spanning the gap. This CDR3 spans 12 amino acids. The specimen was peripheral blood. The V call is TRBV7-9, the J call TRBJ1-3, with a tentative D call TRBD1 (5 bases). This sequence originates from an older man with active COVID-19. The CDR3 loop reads CASSLDGGTIYF. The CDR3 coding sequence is TGTGCCAGCAGCCTCGACGGGGGCACCATATATTTT.